The sequence of this T cell receptor beta chain was determined in a study of Graves' ophthalmopathy and Graves' hyperthyroidism. This clonotype was detected a few times. No antigen is known for it. The PBMCs were taken from 10 ml of fresh peripheral blood. General observations from the study: Detection in blood was also observed for most expanded thyroid clonotypes above 0.001 frequency. Both an approximately 70% sensitivity and an approximately 72% specificity characterized the model's predictions of ophthalmopathy progression. With approximately 88% sensitivity and approximately 80% specificity, a 13-signature model separated ophthalmopathy from stable hyperthyroidism.

Amplifying from RNA transcripts, the study obtained TCR beta CDR3 regions. In the first round, RT-PCR was carried out with HTBI primers, and a multiplex PCR formed the second round. Each CDR3 protein is one row after TCRdb ran MiXCR on the multiplex PCR reads. The repertoire has roughly 160,000 distinct CDR3 sequences, 37% of them found once; the top ten carry around 5.8%. The TCR originated in a woman aged 40-49 years with Graves' ophthalmopathy. The sample taken for sequencing was peripheral blood.

The CDR3 loop reads CASRRTGRHSPLHF. The CDR3 coding sequence is TGTGCCAGCAGAAGGACAGGGAGGCATTCACCCCTCCACTTT. This chain uses TRBV6-1 with TRBJ1-6, with TRBD1 identical over 8 bases. Germline V gene data show CDR1 as MNHNS and CDR2 as SASEGT. The CDR3 consists of 14 residues. Unmatched junction bases numbered 6, after V lost 6 bases and J lost 8 bases.